The 24 T cell receptor beta chains listed next were all sequenced from one sample in a study of blood T cell repertoires in COVID-19. Generated by immunoSEQ multiplex PCR, the TCRdb table keeps only in-frame clones and is missing some. This sample carries about 47,000 clones, approximately 85% of them seen once, and the ten largest clones take 14%. The sequenced material came from peripheral blood. These TCRs come from a human donor with acute or convalescent COVID-19. The donor label of this sample is uncertain.

The chain links TRBV20-1 to TRBJ2-7; possibly TRBD2 for D (5 bases). Germline V gene data show CDR1 as DFQATT and CDR2 as SNEGSKA (reference sequence). Deletions cut 3 bases from V and 4 bases from J, with 10 bases between. This CDR3 has 12 amino acids. The CDR3 bases are TGCAGTGCTAGTCCGGGGTTTTACGAGCAGTACTTC. It is translated as CSASPGFYEQYF.

V usage is TRBV3-1 (or the pseudogene TRBV3-2) and J usage is TRBJ1-1; 7 bases agree with TRBD1. The CDR3 spans 14 residues. Germline values: CDR1 LGHDT, CDR2 YNNKEL (reference sequence). V lost 3 bases and J lost 7; bases outside the gene matches: 8. CDR3 sequence (DNA): TGTGCCAGCAGCCACCTAAGAGGGGGCGATGAAGCTTTCTTT. Translating it yields CASSHLRGGDEAFF.

The chain employs TRBV7-9 and TRBJ2-1, with D unresolved. CDR3 length: 14 amino acids. V was trimmed by 1 base and J by 4 bases, leaving 8 bases between them. Germline V lookup: CDR1 SEHNR, CDR2 FQNEAQ (reference sequence). The CDR3 DNA reads TGTGCCAGCAGCTTAGGCCACCTATACAATGAGCAGTTCTTC. Amino acid sequence: CASSLGHLYNEQFF.

The chain uses TRBV24-1 and TRBJ1-2, with 7 bases aligning to TRBD1. V lost 3 bases and J lost 8; bases outside the gene matches: 8. In germline, CDR1 is KGHDR, CDR2 SFDVKD. There are 14 residues in the CDR3. CDR3 in DNA: TGTGCCACCAGTGATCCAACGACAGGGAAGGGCTACACCTTC. This sequence encodes CATSDPTTGKGYTF.

This clone was recorded only once. The chain recombines TRBV30 with TRBJ1-2; tentatively, D is TRBD1 (6 bases). Germline lookup yields CDR1 GTSNPN and CDR2 SVGIG (reference sequence). The V end lost 2 bases, the J end lost 8 bases, and 18 bases lay between the germline ends. CDR3 length: 14 residues. DNA for the CDR3: TGTGCCTGGAGTCGGGGGGCAGGGGCAGGGGGCTACACCTTC. Amino acid sequence: CAWSRGAGAGGYTF.

This clone was observed a few times. Here the CDR3 DNA reads TGTGCCAGCAGCTTCGGACTAGCGGGACGGAGTGATGAGCAGTTCTTC. Translating gives CASSFGLAGRSDEQFF. V is TRBV7-9 and J is TRBJ2-1, with TRBD2 identical over 12 bases. Germline CDR1 reads SEHNR; CDR2 reads FQNEAQ (reference sequence). With V trimmed by 3 bases and J by 8 bases, 8 bases remained unmatched. CDR3 length: 16 residues.

The CDR3 coding sequence is TGTGCCAGCTCACGGACTAGCGGCCAAGAGACCCAGTACTTC. Protein: CASSRTSGQETQYF. This chain links TRBV18 with TRBJ2-5, with 10 bases fitting TRBD2. The CDR3 consists of 14 residues. In germline, CDR1 is KGHSH, CDR2 LQKENI. Losses at the gene ends were 4 bases for V and 1 base for J; bases not matched to a gene: 0.

The chain has TRBV19 and TRBJ1-1, with D perhaps TRBD1 (5 bases). Germline V gene data show CDR1 as LNHDA and CDR2 as SQIVND (reference sequence). The V end was cut by 5 bases, the J end by 1 base, with 11 bases between. The CDR3 is 14 amino acids. CDR3 loop: CASSPGLGNTEAFF. DNA of the CDR3: TGTGCCAGTAGTCCGGGACTGGGGAACACTGAAGCTTTCTTT.

The rearrangement uses TRBV11-2 and TRBJ1-4, with TRBD1 identical over 9 bases. This CDR3 comprises 14 residues. V trimming: 4 bases; J trimming: 7 bases; junction bases outside the gene matches: 4. CDR1 is SGHAT, CDR2 FQNNGV, per germline. CDR3 coding DNA: TGTGCCAGCAGCTCCGGGACAGGGTTTGAAAAACTGTTTTTT. It specifies CASSSGTGFEKLFF.

The count of this clone is one. The rearrangement joins TRBV14 to TRBJ2-1, with 7 positions matching TRBD2. Germline V gene lookup returns CDR1 SGHDN and CDR2 FVKESK. The CDR3 consists of 16 residues. V trimming: 4 bases; J trimming: 1 base; junction bases outside the gene matches: 7. The CDR3 reads CASSRTLRGSYNEQFF. The CDR3 region has the DNA TGTGCCAGCAGCCGAACTTTGCGGGGGTCCTACAATGAGCAGTTCTTC.

The gene calls are TRBV5-1 and TRBJ1-2; no clear D. V was cut by 0 bases and J by 4 bases, with 7 bases left in between. The CDR3 runs 13 residues. Per germline, CDR1 SGHRS and CDR2 YFSETQ. The CDR3 DNA reads as TGCGCCAGCAGCTTGGAGGACTCCTATGGCTACACCTTC. Residues: CASSLEDSYGYTF.

The CDR3 reads CASSPLRDRGLYEQYF. The DNA for the CDR3 is TGTGCCAGCAGCCCCCTCCGGGACAGGGGCCTCTACGAGCAGTACTTC. The chain uses TRBV11-2 and TRBJ2-7, with 10 bases identical to TRBD1. Losses at the gene ends were 5 bases for V and 3 bases for J; bases not matched to a gene: 10. This CDR3 contains 16 residues. CDR1 is SGHAT, CDR2 FQNNGV, per germline.

This clone was counted once. The chain recombines TRBV19 with TRBJ1-3, with D unresolved. This CDR3 comprises 14 residues. Germline CDR1 LNHDA, CDR2 SQIVND (reference sequence). The germline V and J ends were trimmed by 6 bases and 0 bases, with 9 bases remaining between them. CDR3 region: CASRDSSSGNTIYF. The DNA of the CDR3 is TGTGCCAGTAGGGACTCGAGCTCTGGAAACACCATATATTTT.

The gene calls are TRBV3-1 (or the pseudogene TRBV3-2) and TRBJ2-3, with 9 bases fitting TRBD2. The V and J ends lost 0 bases and 2 bases, in that order; junction bases with no gene match: 3. The CDR3 extends over 16 amino acids. Germline-derived CDR1 and CDR2 are LGHDT and YNNKEL (reference sequence). The CDR3 bases are TGTGCCAGCAGCCAAGAGTTGGGACTAGCCACAGATACGCAGTATTTT. This encodes CASSQELGLATDTQYF.

This clone turned up a few times. The chain has TRBV30 and TRBJ1-6; D gene uncertain. The germline V and J ends were trimmed by 5 bases and 0 bases, with 8 bases remaining between them. The CDR3 spans 14 residues. Germline lookup yields CDR1 GTSNPN and CDR2 SVGIG (reference sequence). This chain's CDR3 is CAWGRSSYNSPLHF. The CDR3 DNA is TGTGCCTGGGGGAGAAGCTCCTATAATTCACCCCTCCACTTT.

The J gene is TRBJ2-3, the V gene TRBV2; TRBD2 matches 13 bases. Trimming took 5 bases from V and 7 from J; bases not matched to a gene: 6. CDR1 is SNHLY and CDR2 is FYNNEI in the germline V gene. The CDR3 spans 15 residues. CDR3 sequence (DNA): TGTGCCAGCAGTCCTACTAGCGGGGGGGCAAATACGCAGTATTTT. Translated: CASSPTSGGANTQYF. The full variable domain, with the rest looked up from reference TRBV2 and TRBJ2-3, is EPEVTQTPSHQVTQMGQEVILRCVPISNHLYFYWYRQILGQKVEFLVSFYNNEISEKSEIFDDQFSVERPDGSNFTLKIRSTKLEDSAMYFCASSPTSGGANTQYFGPGTRLTVL.

The chain employs TRBV28 and TRBJ1-5; possibly TRBD1 for D (6 bases). CDR3 length: 11 residues. Germline V gene sequence: CDR1 MDHEN, CDR2 SYDVKM. Trimming cost V 3 bases and J 11 bases, with 8 bases left between them. The CDR3 DNA sequence: TGTGCCAGCAGTTTTGGACAGTCCCAGCATTTT. Amino acid sequence: CASSFGQSQHF.

CDR3 nucleotides: TGCAGCGCTGGACAGGGATCCCCCCACCAAGAGACCCAGTACTTC. Its protein product is CSAGQGSPHQETQYF. The rearrangement links TRBV29-1 to TRBJ2-5; 8 positions agree with TRBD1. This CDR3 has 15 residues. Germline V CDR1 and CDR2: SQVTM, ANQGSEA. Losses at the gene ends were 7 bases for V and 0 bases for J; bases not matched to a gene: 10.

The V and J genes are TRBV7-9 and TRBJ2-1; 11 bases map to TRBD1. J was trimmed by 6 bases and V by 7 bases; bases with no gene match: 5. The germline V gene has CDR1 SEHNR and CDR2 FQNEAQ (reference sequence). The length of the CDR3 is 14 residues. CDR3 nucleotide sequence: TGTGCCAGCACCGGACAGGGGGCTTTCAATGAGCAGTTCTTC. It codes for CASTGQGAFNEQFF.

V is TRBV4-3 and J is TRBJ2-2, with D possibly matching TRBD2 (7 bases). CDR1 is LGHNA and CDR2 is YSLEER in the germline V gene. Trimming cost V 3 bases and J 4 bases, with 21 bases left between them. The CDR3 covers 18 residues. CDR3: CASSQTRLVGGGTGELFF. CDR3 nucleotide sequence: TGCGCCAGCAGCCAGACACGACTGGTGGGAGGGGGCACCGGGGAGCTGTTTTTT.

The J gene is TRBJ1-2, the V gene TRBV3-1 (or the pseudogene TRBV3-2); tentative D call: TRBD1 (6 bases). V lost 0 bases and J lost 8, with 16 bases in between. CDR1 is LGHDT, CDR2 YNNKEL, per germline (reference sequence). CDR3 size: 15 residues. The CDR3 spells CASSQEQGIGGGYTF. CDR3 nucleotide sequence: TGTGCCAGCAGCCAAGAGCAAGGAATAGGGGGAGGCTACACCTTC.

This clone was counted once. The chain has TRBV6-2 or TRBV6-3 and TRBJ2-3; 13 bases agree with TRBD2. CDR1 is MNHEY, CDR2 SVGEGT, per germline. After removal of 2 bases from V and 13 bases from J, the junction contained 3 bases not matched to a gene. This CDR3 has 13 amino acids. The DNA for the CDR3 is TGTGCCAGCAGTTACACGGGACTAGCGGGGAAGTATTTT. Its protein product is CASSYTGLAGKYF.

The rearrangement links TRBV2 to TRBJ2-2; D may be TRBD2 (5 bases). The ends were cut back, 1 base at V and 5 bases at J, with 11 bases in the middle. The CDR3 runs 15 residues. In germline, CDR1 is SNHLY, CDR2 FYNNEI. The CDR3 region is CASSEVEPGTGELFF. The CDR3 nucleotides are TGTGCCAGCAGTGAAGTTGAACCGGGAACCGGGGAGCTGTTTTTT.

The CDR3 DNA reads TGCAGCGTTGGAGGCGGGGAGTCCTACGAGCAGTACTTC. Translating gives CSVGGGESYEQYF. The chain recombines TRBV29-1 with TRBJ2-7; a possible D gene is TRBD2 (6 bases). V shed 4 bases and J shed 1 base, with 11 bases lying between them. The CDR3 length is 13 residues. In germline, CDR1 is SQVTM, CDR2 ANQGSEA.